This TCR beta chain was observed in a study of blood T cell repertoires in COVID-19. Germline-derived CDR1 and CDR2 are MGHRA and YSYEKL. J was trimmed by 3 bases and V by 3 bases; bases with no gene match: 5. The CDR3 runs 16 residues. Generated by immunoSEQ multiplex PCR, the TCRdb table keeps only in-frame clones and is missing some. The sample yields about 100,000 clones, about 86% seen once. This clone occurred a few times. The receptor's source is a man older than 75 with acute or convalescent COVID-19. J is TRBJ2-1 and V is TRBV4-1; TRBD2 matches at 10 bases. The sequenced material came from peripheral blood. DNA of the CDR3: TGCGCCAGCAGCCAGATTGGGACTAGCGTCTACAATGAGCAGTTCTTC. Residues: CASSQIGTSVYNEQFF.